Reported below is one T cell receptor beta chain. This clonotype was counted at least ten times. Its target antigen remains unknown. No qualities accompany the bases; no much larger clone lies one base away. Any patient with an uncontrolled infection, another autoimmune disease, pregnancy or lactation was excluded. Diagnoses relied on clinical symptoms, serum thyroxine and TRAb, thyroid ultrasound and orbital computed tomography. Total RNA was extracted with Trizol reagent, and quality was checked on an Agilent 2100 Bioanalyzer. The data belong to a study of T cells in Graves' hyperthyroidism and ophthalmopathy (dated by TCRdb to the late 2010s). Notes on the research overall: TCR V-J signatures able to tell the groups apart were searched for in a discovery cohort of around 95 patients, of whom over 40 had Graves' ophthalmopathy and roughly 59 had stable Graves' hyperthyroidism. Prospective prediction of ophthalmopathy was tested in an independent validation cohort consisting of 18 to 20 hyperthyroidism patients and around 16 patients who later progressed to ophthalmopathy. For training and testing, the 80 to 100 patients in the discovery cohort were randomly divided in a 7:3 ratio. In six Graves' hyperthyroidism patients, the study also compared T-cell repertoires from thyroid tissue with T-cell repertoires from blood. Following sampling, methimazole starting at 30 mg daily was given to hyperthyroidism patients, and high-dose intravenous methylprednisolone was given to ophthalmopathy patients. TCR Vbeta CDR3 sequencing of approximately 140 peripheral blood samples (over 40 ophthalmopathy, 75 hyperthyroidism and approximately 17 progressor patients) is reported in the paper.

The CDR3, cysteine through phenylalanine, is 13 amino acids long. The kept DNA is CDR3 alone, 39 bases in frame from the first base. A distance of 14 bases separates the germline ends of V and J, which lose 4 bases and 10 bases respectively. Per the germline V gene, SGHVS is the CDR1 and FNYEAQ is the CDR2. Overall study outcomes, separate from this receptor: Most expanded thyroid clonotypes (frequency above 0.001) were also detected in blood, suggesting blood repertoires may reflect thyroid immune responses. A model built on a 13 V-J signature distinguished ophthalmopathy from stable hyperthyroidism, reaching roughly 88% sensitivity and under 84% specificity in cross-validation and 80%/75% in testing. In validation, the model predicted progression to ophthalmopathy with approximately 69% sensitivity and about 73% specificity, a median of 6.5 months before onset. No statistical method was used to fix the sample size in advance, and group allocation was not hidden from the investigators.

The TCR beta CDR3 regions were amplified from the RNA transcripts. The first round of RT-PCR for the TCR CDR3 was performed with the HTBI primer set and the Qiagen OneStep RT-PCR kit. The libraries were constructed in a second round of multiplex PCR and then size-selected and purified. Libraries were sequenced paired-end with 100 bp reads on an Illumina HiSeq2000. As for how the authors treated the data: SOAPnuke was used to process the raw data, throwing out any read that contained adapters or uncalled bases, had a mean Phred below 15, or lacked an exact constant-primer or identifier match. High-quality paired reads were merged using COPE v1.2.5, and each unique nucleotide sequence was defined as a clonotype. MiTCR v1.1 was used to align the clonotypes against IMGT TRBV, TRBD and TRBJ reference segments. Analysis was restricted to V-J combinations with a frequency above 0.0001, which covered over 98% of repertoires. A TCS score was defined as the ratio of F50 (clonal expansion) to E x V (chaos), with BLOSUM62-based TCRdist applied between CDR3 peptides within each V-J. Welch's t-statistics and random forest reduced around 510 V-J features to 10 to 15, which were used in a naive Bayes classifier (R e1071). Thyroid-blood repertoire similarity was quantified with the Morisita-Horn index. Clones were called with MiXCR by TCRdb after fastp trimmed the public reads at Q25, and only in-frame beta chains were retained. Each record represents a unique CDR3 protein, reported with the most common genes and DNA among its rows. For this entry, the V and J calls and clone size follow TCRdb and not the study's own pipeline. The sample table shows over 500,000 distinct CDR3 sequences, and 40% to 50% are seen once. The ten largest make up approximately 44% of the sample.

This clonotype was obtained from an adult woman with Graves' disease, either hyperthyroidism or ophthalmopathy (not recorded which). Input material: peripheral blood or thyroid tissue (not recorded which). The chain joins TRBV7-6 to TRBJ1-5; TRBD1 could be the D gene, as 6 bases match. Here the CDR3 is given as CASSSGTGTPQHF. The nucleotide sequence is given as TGTGCCAGCAGCTCCGGAACAGGGACTCCCCAGCATTTT.